This T cell receptor beta chain came from a study of blood T cell repertoires in COVID-19. As processed by the authors: Amplification with reference gene primers provided the estimates of nucleated cell counts. Profiling relied on immunoSEQ multiplex PCR, and the TCRdb table lists in-frame clones only, not all of them. That table is the source of V, J and clone size, and D and trimming were worked out from the DNA. The sample carries a few hundred thousand clones, roughly 87% recorded once. This CDR3 is built from 13 residues. V gave up 4 bases and J gave up 3 bases, with 12 bases separating them. Germline CDR1 reads SQVTM; CDR2 reads ANQGSEA.

Sequencing was performed on PBMCs or T cells enriched from blood (not recorded which). The clonotype comes from a woman aged 25 to 39 who had recovered from COVID-19. The chain carries TRBV29-1 and TRBJ1-1; D gene unclear. Here the CDR3 reads CSVVPLRDTEAFF. The CDR3 DNA reads TGCAGCGTTGTCCCCTTACGGGACACTGAAGCTTTCTTT.